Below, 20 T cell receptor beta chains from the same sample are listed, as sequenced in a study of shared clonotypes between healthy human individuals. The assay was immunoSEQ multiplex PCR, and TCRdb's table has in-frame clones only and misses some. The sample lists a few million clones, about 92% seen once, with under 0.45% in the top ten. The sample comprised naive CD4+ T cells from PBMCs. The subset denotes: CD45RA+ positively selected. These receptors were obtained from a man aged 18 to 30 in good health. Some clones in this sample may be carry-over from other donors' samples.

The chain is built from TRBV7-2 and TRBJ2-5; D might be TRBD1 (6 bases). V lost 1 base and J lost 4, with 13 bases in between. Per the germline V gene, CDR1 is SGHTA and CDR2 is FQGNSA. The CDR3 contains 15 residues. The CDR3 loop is CASSLESGAIETQYF. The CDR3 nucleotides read TGTGCCAGCAGCTTAGAGTCAGGGGCTATAGAGACCCAGTACTTC.

The CDR3 DNA follows: TGTGCCAGTAGTACAGGGGAGGACTATGGCTACACCTTC. It translates to CASSTGEDYGYTF. V and J are TRBV19 and TRBJ1-2, with D possibly TRBD1 on 6 matching bases. CDR1 and CDR2 from the germline V gene are LNHDA and SQIVND (reference sequence). V gave up 4 bases and J gave up 3 bases, with 9 bases separating them. This CDR3 is built from 13 residues.

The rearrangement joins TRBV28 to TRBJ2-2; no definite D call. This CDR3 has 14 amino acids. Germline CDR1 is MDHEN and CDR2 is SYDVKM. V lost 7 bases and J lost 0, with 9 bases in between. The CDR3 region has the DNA TGTGCCAGCACCAATACCCCGAACACCGGGGAGCTGTTTTTT. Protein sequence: CASTNTPNTGELFF. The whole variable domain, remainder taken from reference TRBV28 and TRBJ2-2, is DVKVTQSSRYLVKRTGEKVFLECVQDMDHENMFWYRQDPGLGLRLIYFSYDVKMKEKGDIPEGYSVSREKKERFSLILESASTNQTSMYLCASTNTPNTGELFFGEGSRLTVL.

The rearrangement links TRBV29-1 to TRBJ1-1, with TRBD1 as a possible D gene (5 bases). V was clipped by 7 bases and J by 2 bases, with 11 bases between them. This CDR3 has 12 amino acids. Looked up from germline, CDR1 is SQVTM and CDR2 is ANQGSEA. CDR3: CSGTSVNTEAFF. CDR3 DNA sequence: TGCAGCGGGACATCAGTTAACACTGAAGCTTTCTTT. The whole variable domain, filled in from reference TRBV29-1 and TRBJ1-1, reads SAVISQKPSRDICQRGTSLTIQCQVDSQVTMMFWYRQQPGQSLTLIATANQGSEATYESGFVIDKFPISRPNLTFSTLTVSNMSPEDSSIYLCSGTSVNTEAFFGQGTRLTVV.

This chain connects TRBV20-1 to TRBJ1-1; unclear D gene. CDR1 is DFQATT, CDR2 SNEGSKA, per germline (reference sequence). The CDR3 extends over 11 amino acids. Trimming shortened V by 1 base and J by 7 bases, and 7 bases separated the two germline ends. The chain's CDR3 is CSARGQNEAFF. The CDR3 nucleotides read TGCAGTGCTAGAGGGCAGAATGAAGCTTTCTTT.

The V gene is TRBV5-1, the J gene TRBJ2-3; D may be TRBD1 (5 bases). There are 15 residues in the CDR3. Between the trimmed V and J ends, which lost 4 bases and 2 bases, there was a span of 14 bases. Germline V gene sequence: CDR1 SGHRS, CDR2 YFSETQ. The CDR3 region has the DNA TGCGCCAGCAGCGTGGGGCAGGGCCACACAGATACGCAGTATTTT. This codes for CASSVGQGHTDTQYF.

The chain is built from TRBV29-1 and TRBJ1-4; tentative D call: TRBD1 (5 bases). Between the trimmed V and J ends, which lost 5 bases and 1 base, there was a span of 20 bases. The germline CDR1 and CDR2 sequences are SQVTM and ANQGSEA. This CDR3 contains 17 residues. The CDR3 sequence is CSVSSPLWGLTNEKLFF. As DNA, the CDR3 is TGCAGCGTTTCTTCTCCGCTCTGGGGGTTAACTAATGAAAAACTGTTTTTT.

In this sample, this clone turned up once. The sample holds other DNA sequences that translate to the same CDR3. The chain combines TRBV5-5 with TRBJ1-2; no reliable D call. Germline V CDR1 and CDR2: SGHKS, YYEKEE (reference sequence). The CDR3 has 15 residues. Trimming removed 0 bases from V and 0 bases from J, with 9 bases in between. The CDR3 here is CASSLAGSANYGYTF. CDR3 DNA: TGTGCCAGCAGCTTGGCCGGTTCAGCTAACTATGGCTACACCTTC.

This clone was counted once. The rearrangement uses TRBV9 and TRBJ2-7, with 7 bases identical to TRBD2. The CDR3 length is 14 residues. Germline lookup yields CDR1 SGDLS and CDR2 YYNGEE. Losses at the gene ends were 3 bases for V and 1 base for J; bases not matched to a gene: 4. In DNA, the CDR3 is TGTGCCAGCAGCGGTCAAGCGGGGTCCTACGAGCAGTACTTC. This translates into CASSGQAGSYEQYF. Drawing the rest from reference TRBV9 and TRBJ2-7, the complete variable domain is DSGVTQTPKHLITATGQRVTLRCSPRSGDLSVYWYQQSLDQGLQFLIQYYNGEERAKGNILERFSAQQFPDLHSELNLSSLELGDSALYFCASSGQAGSYEQYFGPGTRLTVT.

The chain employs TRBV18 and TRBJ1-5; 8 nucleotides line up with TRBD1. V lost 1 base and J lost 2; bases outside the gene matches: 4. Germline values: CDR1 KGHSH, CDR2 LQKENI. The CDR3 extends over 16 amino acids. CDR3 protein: CASSPLGQAGNQPQHF. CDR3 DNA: TGTGCCAGCTCACCACTGGGACAGGCGGGCAATCAGCCCCAGCATTTT.

The CDR3, as DNA: TGTGCCAGCAGCGGCGGGACAGGGTCATACTACGAGCAGTACTTC. This codes for CASSGGTGSYYEQYF. The chain couples TRBV9 to TRBJ2-7; 9 nucleotides match TRBD1. The CDR3 is 15 residues long. The germline CDR1 and CDR2 sequences are SGDLS and YYNGEE. V trimming: 3 bases; J trimming: 3 bases; junction bases outside the gene matches: 7.

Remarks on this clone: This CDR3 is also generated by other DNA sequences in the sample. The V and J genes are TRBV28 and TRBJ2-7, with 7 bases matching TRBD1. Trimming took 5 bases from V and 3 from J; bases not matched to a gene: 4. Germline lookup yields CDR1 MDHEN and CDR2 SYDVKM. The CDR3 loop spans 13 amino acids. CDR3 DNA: TGTGCCAGCAGTCCGGGACAGAGCTACGAGCAGTACTTC. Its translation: CASSPGQSYEQYF.

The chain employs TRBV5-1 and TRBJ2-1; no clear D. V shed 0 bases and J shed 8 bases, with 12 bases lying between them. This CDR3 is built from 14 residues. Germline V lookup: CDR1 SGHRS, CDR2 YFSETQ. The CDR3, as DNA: TGCGCCAGCAGCTTGGAGGTCAGAATAGATGAGCAGTTCTTC. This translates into CASSLEVRIDEQFF.

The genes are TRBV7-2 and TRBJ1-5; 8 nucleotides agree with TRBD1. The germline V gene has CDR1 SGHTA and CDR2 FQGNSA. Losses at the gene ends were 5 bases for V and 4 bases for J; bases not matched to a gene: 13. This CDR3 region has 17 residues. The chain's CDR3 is CASSRGRGGTGNQPQHF. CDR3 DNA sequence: TGTGCCAGCAGCCGAGGCCGAGGCGGGACAGGTAATCAGCCCCAGCATTTT. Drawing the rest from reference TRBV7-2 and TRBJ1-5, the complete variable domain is GAGVSQSPSNKVTEKGKDVELRCDPISGHTALYWYRQSLGQGLEFLIYFQGNSAPDKSGLPSDRFSAERTGGSVSTLTIQRTQQEDSAVYLCASSRGRGGTGNQPQHFGDGTRLSIL.

This chain's CDR3 is CASRRGGSYNEQFF. The CDR3 bases are TGTGCCAGTAGACGGGGGGGCTCCTACAATGAGCAGTTCTTC. The chain has TRBV19 and TRBJ2-1; 8 bases map to TRBD2. J was trimmed by 0 bases and V by 6 bases; bases with no gene match: 1. CDR3 size: 14 residues. Germline CDR1 LNHDA, CDR2 SQIVND (reference sequence).

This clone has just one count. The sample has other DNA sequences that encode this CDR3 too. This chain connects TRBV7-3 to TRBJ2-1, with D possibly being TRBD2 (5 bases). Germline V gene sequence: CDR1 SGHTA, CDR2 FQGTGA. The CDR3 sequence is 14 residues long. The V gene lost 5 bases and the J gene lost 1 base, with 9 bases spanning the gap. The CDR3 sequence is CASSLAGSYNEQFF. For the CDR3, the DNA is TGTGCCAGCAGCCTGGCGGGTTCCTACAATGAGCAGTTCTTC.

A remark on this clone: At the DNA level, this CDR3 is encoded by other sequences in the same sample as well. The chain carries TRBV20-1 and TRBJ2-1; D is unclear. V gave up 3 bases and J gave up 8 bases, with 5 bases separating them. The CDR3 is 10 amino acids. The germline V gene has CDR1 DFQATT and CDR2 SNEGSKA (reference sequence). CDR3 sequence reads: CSASRHEQFF. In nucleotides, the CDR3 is TGCAGTGCTAGTCGCCATGAGCAGTTCTTC.

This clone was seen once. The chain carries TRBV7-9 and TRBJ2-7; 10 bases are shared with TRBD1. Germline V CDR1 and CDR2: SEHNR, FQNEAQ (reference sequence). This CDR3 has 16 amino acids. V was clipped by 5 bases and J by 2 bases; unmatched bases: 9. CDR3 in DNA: TGTGCCAGCAGCCCCCCGGGACAGGGGCGAACCTACGAGCAGTACTTC. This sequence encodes CASSPPGQGRTYEQYF.

In DNA form, the CDR3 reads TGTGCCAGCAGTAGGCGGAACACTGAAGCTTTCTTT. Residues: CASSRRNTEAFF. This chain connects TRBV28 to TRBJ1-1; no reliable D call. V lost 5 bases and J 1 base, leaving 5 bases between the germline ends. The germline gives CDR1 MDHEN, CDR2 SYDVKM. The CDR3 is 12 residues long. The complete variable domain, with remaining parts taken from reference TRBV28 and TRBJ1-1, reads DVKVTQSSRYLVKRTGEKVFLECVQDMDHENMFWYRQDPGLGLRLIYFSYDVKMKEKGDIPEGYSVSREKKERFSLILESASTNQTSMYLCASSRRNTEAFFGQGTRLTVV.

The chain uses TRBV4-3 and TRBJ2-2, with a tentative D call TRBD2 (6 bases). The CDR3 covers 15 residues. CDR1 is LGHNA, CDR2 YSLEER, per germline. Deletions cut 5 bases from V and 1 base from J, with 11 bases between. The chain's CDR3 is CASSTGSGNTGELFF. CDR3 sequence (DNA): TGCGCCAGCAGCACAGGTAGCGGGAACACCGGGGAGCTGTTTTTT.